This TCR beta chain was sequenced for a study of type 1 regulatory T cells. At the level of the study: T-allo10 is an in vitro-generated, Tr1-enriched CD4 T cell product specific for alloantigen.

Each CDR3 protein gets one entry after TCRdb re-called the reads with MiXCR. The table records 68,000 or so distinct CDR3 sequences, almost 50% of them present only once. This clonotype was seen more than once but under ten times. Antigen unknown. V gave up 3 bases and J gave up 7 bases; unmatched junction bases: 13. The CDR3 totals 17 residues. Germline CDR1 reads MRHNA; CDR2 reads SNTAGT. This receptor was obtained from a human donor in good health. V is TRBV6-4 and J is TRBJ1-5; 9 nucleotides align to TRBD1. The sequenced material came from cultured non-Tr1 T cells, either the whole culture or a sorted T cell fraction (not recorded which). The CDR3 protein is CASSELSYRGHSQPQHF. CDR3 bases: TGTGCCAGCAGTGAGCTGTCTTACAGGGGGCATAGCCAGCCCCAGCATTTT.